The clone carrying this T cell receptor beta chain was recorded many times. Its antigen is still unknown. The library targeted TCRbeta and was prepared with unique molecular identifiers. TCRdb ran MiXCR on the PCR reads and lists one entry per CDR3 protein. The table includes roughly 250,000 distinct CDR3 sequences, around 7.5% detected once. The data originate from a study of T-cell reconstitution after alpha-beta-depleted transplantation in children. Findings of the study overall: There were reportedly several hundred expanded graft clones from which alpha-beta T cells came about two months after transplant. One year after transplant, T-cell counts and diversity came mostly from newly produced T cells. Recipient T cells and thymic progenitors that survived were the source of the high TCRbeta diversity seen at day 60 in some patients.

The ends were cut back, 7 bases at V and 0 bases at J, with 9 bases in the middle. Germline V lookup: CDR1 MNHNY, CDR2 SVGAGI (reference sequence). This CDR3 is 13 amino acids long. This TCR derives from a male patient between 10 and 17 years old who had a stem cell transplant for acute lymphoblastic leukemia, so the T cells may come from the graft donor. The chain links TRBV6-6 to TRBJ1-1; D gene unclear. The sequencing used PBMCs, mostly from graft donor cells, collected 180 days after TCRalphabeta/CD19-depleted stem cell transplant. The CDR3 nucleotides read TGTGCCAGCACCCCCGTCATGAACACTGAAGCTTTCTTT. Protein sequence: CASTPVMNTEAFF.